The 25 T cell receptor beta chains reported below all come from one sample, sequenced in a study of T-cell reconstitution after alpha-beta-depleted transplantation in children. Unique molecular identifiers tagged the TCRbeta library. TCRdb recomputed calls from the PCR reads with MiXCR, one row per CDR3 protein. Among 450,000 to 600,000 distinct CDR3 sequences listed, more than 9% were seen once. This specimen consisted of PBMCs, obtained before TCRalphabeta/CD19-depleted stem cell transplant. These receptors all come from a child aged 2 to 15 with inherited bone marrow failure, due to receive a stem cell transplant.

The table lists this clonotype with a few counts. The chain has TRBV7-2 and TRBJ1-2, with D possibly TRBD1 on 5 matching bases. This CDR3 spans 15 amino acids. The germline V gene has CDR1 SGHTA and CDR2 FQGNSA. Trimming cost V 5 bases and J 8 bases, with 21 bases left between them. The CDR3 reads CASSPQTALGGGYTF. CDR3 coding DNA: TGTGCCAGCAGCCCCCAGACAGCTCTGGGGGGAGGCTACACCTTC. Drawing the rest from reference TRBV7-2 and TRBJ1-2, the complete variable domain is GAGVSQSPSNKVTEKGKDVELRCDPISGHTALYWYRQSLGQGLEFLIYFQGNSAPDKSGLPSDRFSAERTGGSVSTLTIQRTQQEDSAVYLCASSPQTALGGGYTFGSGTRLTVV.

This clonotype has ten or more counts. The CDR3 bases are TGTGCCAGCAGTTTAAGCTTCCTAGCGCTCTCCTACAATGAGCAGTTCTTC. Its protein is CASSLSFLALSYNEQFF. The V and J genes are TRBV28 and TRBJ2-1; possible D gene TRBD2, 6 bases. The V gene's germline CDR1 is MDHEN and CDR2 SYDVKM. Trimming took off 2 bases at V and 0 bases at J, with 14 bases between the two ends. The CDR3 totals 17 residues.

This clonotype was observed at least ten times. The CDR3 sequence: CASSARTSLNIQYF. DNA of the CDR3: TGTGCCAGCAGTGCCCGGACTAGCTTGAACATTCAGTACTTC. The chain is built from TRBV27 and TRBJ2-4; 8 bases fit TRBD2. V trimming: 5 bases; J trimming: 7 bases; junction bases outside the gene matches: 7. Germline-derived CDR1 and CDR2 are MNHEY and SMNVEV (reference sequence). CDR3 size: 14 residues.

The V gene is TRBV2, the J gene TRBJ1-5, with D possibly matching TRBD1 (5 bases). Germline values: CDR1 SNHLY, CDR2 FYNNEI. The CDR3 length is 15 residues. Trimming cost V 6 bases and J 4 bases, with 16 bases left between them. The CDR3 loop is CASSPIPRDNQPQHF. The CDR3 DNA reads as TGTGCCAGCAGCCCAATACCCAGGGATAATCAGCCCCAGCATTTT.

This clonotype has just a few counts. This sequence joins TRBV29-1 and TRBJ1-1, with unresolved D. V lost 4 bases to trimming and J lost 1 base, with 4 bases between them. The CDR3 loop spans 11 amino acids. Per germline, CDR1 SQVTM and CDR2 ANQGSEA. CDR3 in amino acids: CSVVTNTEAFF. The CDR3 DNA follows: TGCAGCGTTGTAACGAACACTGAAGCTTTCTTT.

This clonotype was recorded at least ten times. This chain links TRBV29-1 with TRBJ2-2, with D maybe TRBD2 (6 bases). The CDR3 extends over 14 amino acids. V was pared by 4 bases and J by 4 bases, with 13 bases between. The germline V gene has CDR1 SQVTM and CDR2 ANQGSEA. The DNA for the CDR3 is TGCAGCGTTGGCCCCGGGAGTGCCACCGGGGAGCTGTTTTTT. Translated: CSVGPGSATGELFF.

This clonotype came up a few times. The chain carries TRBV20-1 and TRBJ2-7; 10 bases match TRBD2. This CDR3 has 14 residues. V lost 0 bases to trimming and J lost 9 bases; unmatched junction nucleotides: 8. Germline CDR1 is DFQATT and CDR2 is SNEGSKA (reference sequence). DNA of the CDR3: TGCAGTGCTAGAGATATAACTAGCGGGAATAGGCAGTACTTC. This codes for CSARDITSGNRQYF.

V is TRBV7-2 and J is TRBJ1-1; no firm D call. From germline, CDR1 is SGHTA and CDR2 FQGNSA. The V end was cut by 5 bases, the J end by 6 bases, with 19 bases between. CDR3 length: 15 residues. The CDR3 here is CASSHDPLPPPEAFF. Written as DNA, the CDR3 is TGTGCCAGCAGCCACGACCCTCTACCTCCCCCTGAAGCTTTCTTT. Together with reference TRBV7-2 and TRBJ1-1, the CDR3 gives the full variable domain: GAGVSQSPSNKVTEKGKDVELRCDPISGHTALYWYRQSLGQGLEFLIYFQGNSAPDKSGLPSDRFSAERTGGSVSTLTIQRTQQEDSAVYLCASSHDPLPPPEAFFGQGTRLTVV.

This chain links TRBV18 with TRBJ2-7; the match to TRBD2 covers 11 bases. Looked up from germline, CDR1 is KGHSH and CDR2 is LQKENI. V shed 0 bases, J shed 5 bases, and the junction held 0 bases outside the gene matches. There are 14 residues in the CDR3. The CDR3 DNA reads as TGTGCCAGCTCACCACCTAGCGGGAGGGACGAGCAGTACTTC. This translates into CASSPPSGRDEQYF.

The chain couples TRBV7-9 to TRBJ2-1; 12 nucleotides align to TRBD2. V shed 3 bases and J 0 bases; nucleotides not matched to a gene: 9. CDR3 size: 19 residues. Germline V gene data show CDR1 as SEHNR and CDR2 as FQNEAQ (reference sequence). This chain's CDR3 is CASSFRWTSGVSSYNEQFF. The CDR3 DNA reads as TGTGCCAGCAGCTTCAGGTGGACTAGCGGGGTCAGCTCCTACAATGAGCAGTTCTTC.

This clonotype turned up a few times. This chain uses TRBV10-3 with TRBJ2-7; the match to TRBD1 covers 7 bases. The germline CDR1 and CDR2 sequences are ENHRY and SYGVKD. Germline trimming cut 8 bases from V and 5 bases from J; bases unmatched to any gene: 21. This CDR3 is built from 17 residues. CDR3 nucleotide sequence: TGTGCCATCTCCAGGGGGATCTATCGGGAAGACGGCGACGAGCAGTACTTC. It is translated as CAISRGIYREDGDEQYF.

This clonotype showed up just a few times. The genes are TRBV7-2 and TRBJ2-7, with 10 nucleotides matching TRBD2. The CDR3 extends over 15 amino acids. Germline loops: CDR1 SGHTA, CDR2 FQGNSA. J lost 0 bases, V lost 5 bases, and 4 bases had no gene match. CDR3 in DNA: TGTGCCAGCAGCCTTACTAGCGGGGCCTCCTACGAGCAGTACTTC. Residues: CASSLTSGASYEQYF.

The V call is TRBV4-3, the J call TRBJ2-1, with TRBD2 matching over 9 bases. The CDR3 sequence is 16 residues long. The V and J ends lost 0 bases and 8 bases, in that order; junction bases with no gene match: 8. Germline values: CDR1 LGHNA, CDR2 YSLEER. Here the CDR3 reads CASSQEWLAGIHEQFF. DNA for the CDR3: TGCGCCAGCAGCCAAGAATGGCTAGCGGGAATCCATGAGCAGTTCTTC.

At least ten counts were recorded for this clonotype. The chain combines TRBV5-6 with TRBJ2-1, with TRBD1 matching over 12 bases. This CDR3 region has 16 residues. CDR1 and CDR2 from the germline V gene are SGHDT and YYEEEE. The ends lost 0 bases at V and 8 bases at J; junction bases unmatched: 6. CDR3 coding DNA: TGTGCCAGCAGCTTGGAGGGGACAGGGGGCGGAGATGAGCAGTTCTTC. Its translation: CASSLEGTGGGDEQFF.

Ten or more counts support this clonotype. The chain recombines TRBV12-3 or TRBV12-4 with TRBJ2-3; D might be TRBD1 (6 bases). V was trimmed by 5 bases and J by 1 base, leaving 7 bases between them. The CDR3 consists of 13 residues. CDR3 amino acids: CASSNRGTDTQYF. DNA of the CDR3: TGTGCCAGCAGTAACAGGGGCACAGATACGCAGTATTTT.

This chain's CDR3 is CASSQDRLAGGWDQETQYF. The CDR3 DNA reads TGCGCCAGCAGCCAAGATCGCCTAGCGGGAGGGTGGGACCAAGAGACCCAGTACTTC. J is TRBJ2-5 and V is TRBV4-3, with 12 bases matching TRBD2. The J segment lost 0 bases and the V segment lost 0 bases, leaving 8 bases of the junction unmatched. The germline V gene encodes CDR1 LGHNA and CDR2 YSLEER. The CDR3 is 19 amino acids.

This clonotype was found many times. The chain joins TRBV6-1 to TRBJ1-2, with TRBD1 matching 7 bases. J lost 2 bases, V lost 6 bases, and 9 bases had no gene match. Germline loops: CDR1 MNHNS, CDR2 SASEGT. This CDR3 contains 15 residues. For the CDR3, the DNA is TGTGCCAGCAGAGCCGGGGACAGCCCCAACTATGGCTACACCTTC. This sequence encodes CASRAGDSPNYGYTF.

This clonotype was observed at least ten times. The chain joins TRBV4-1 to TRBJ2-3; 9 bases map to TRBD2. Germline-derived CDR1 and CDR2 are MGHRA and YSYEKL. The V gene end was trimmed by 4 bases and the J gene end by 0 bases; junction bases not matched to a gene: 8. This CDR3 spans 17 amino acids. Here the CDR3 reads CASSRSEAGGSTDTQYF. In DNA form, the CDR3 reads TGCGCCAGCAGCCGTTCCGAAGCGGGAGGTAGCACAGATACGCAGTATTTT.

This clonotype was counted ten times or more. The chain carries TRBV12-3 or TRBV12-4 and TRBJ2-3; a weak D match, TRBD2 (6 bases). This CDR3 is 15 amino acids long. V was clipped by 4 bases and J by 2 bases, with 13 bases between them. CDR3 region: CASSSSGHLTDTQYF. The CDR3 DNA is TGTGCCAGCAGTTCGAGCGGGCACCTCACAGATACGCAGTATTTT.

This clonotype was counted at least ten times. The chain links TRBV29-1 to TRBJ2-6, with TRBD1 identical over 7 bases. The CDR3 consists of 14 residues. After removal of 7 bases from V and 4 bases from J, the junction contained 7 bases not matched to a gene. Germline values: CDR1 SQVTM, CDR2 ANQGSEA. CDR3 coding DNA: TGCAGCGCCTTCACAGGGGTCGGGGCCAACGTCCTGACTTTC. Encoded protein: CSAFTGVGANVLTF.

At least ten counts were recorded for this clonotype. One end of the junction varies from germline; a read error may be responsible. The chain combines TRBV12-3 or TRBV12-4 with TRBJ2-1; tentative D call: TRBD1 (6 bases). The CDR3 length is 14 residues. CDR3 loop: CASSNEFQGFARVF. In nucleotides, the CDR3 is TGTGCCAGCAGTAATGAGTTTCAGGGGTTTGCTCGGGTCTTC.

This clonotype appeared many times. J is TRBJ1-5 and V is TRBV2; no firm D call. Germline-derived CDR1 and CDR2 are SNHLY and FYNNEI. Trimming took 7 bases from V and 9 from J, leaving 16 bases between them. The CDR3 has 13 amino acids. The CDR3 spells CASTEGPAGPQHF. The CDR3 region has the DNA TGTGCCAGCACCGAAGGGCCCGCCGGGCCCCAGCATTTT.

This chain connects TRBV4-1 to TRBJ2-1; 7 positions match TRBD2. Germline V gene data show CDR1 as MGHRA and CDR2 as YSYEKL. V was clipped by 4 bases and J by 5 bases; unmatched bases: 5. The CDR3 is made up of 14 amino acids. Here the CDR3 reads CASSPPGGNNEQFF. The CDR3 bases are TGCGCCAGCAGCCCCCCGGGAGGTAACAATGAGCAGTTCTTC.

This clonotype was counted ten times or more. This chain uses TRBV6-2 or TRBV6-3 with TRBJ2-1, with 7 bases that match TRBD1. The CDR3 contains 13 residues. V lost 6 bases, J lost 5 bases, and 4 bases stayed unmatched. Per the germline V gene, CDR1 is MNHEY and CDR2 is SVGEGT. The CDR3 here is CASRETGNNEQFF. In nucleotides, the CDR3 is TGTGCCAGCAGGGAGACAGGGAACAATGAGCAGTTCTTC.

In this sample, this clonotype turned up many times. The chain joins TRBV20-1 to TRBJ2-1, with D possibly TRBD2 on 6 matching bases. The germline V gene has CDR1 DFQATT and CDR2 SNEGSKA (reference sequence). Between the trimmed V and J ends, which lost 3 bases and 15 bases, there was a span of 9 bases. The CDR3 consists of 9 residues. Here the CDR3 reads CSASGGTFF. The CDR3 nucleotides are TGCAGTGCTAGTGGGGGGACGTTCTTC.